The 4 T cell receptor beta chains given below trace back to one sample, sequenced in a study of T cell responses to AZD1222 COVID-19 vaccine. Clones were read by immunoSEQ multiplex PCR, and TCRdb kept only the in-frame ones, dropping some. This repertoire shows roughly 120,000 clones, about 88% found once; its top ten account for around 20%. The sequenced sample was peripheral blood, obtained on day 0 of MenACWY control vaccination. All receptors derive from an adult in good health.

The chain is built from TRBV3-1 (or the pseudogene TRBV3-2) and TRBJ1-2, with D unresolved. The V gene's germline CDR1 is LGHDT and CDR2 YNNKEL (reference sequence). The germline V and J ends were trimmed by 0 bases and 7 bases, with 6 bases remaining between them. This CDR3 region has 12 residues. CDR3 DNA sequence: TGTGCCAGCAGCCAAGATTACTCTGGCTACACCTTC. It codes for CASSQDYSGYTF.

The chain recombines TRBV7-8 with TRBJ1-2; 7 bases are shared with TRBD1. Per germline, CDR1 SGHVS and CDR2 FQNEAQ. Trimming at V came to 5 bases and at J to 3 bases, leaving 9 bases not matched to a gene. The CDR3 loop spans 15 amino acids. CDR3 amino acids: CASSPGQPGDYGYTF. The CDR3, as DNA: TGTGCCAGCAGCCCGGGACAGCCAGGGGACTATGGCTACACCTTC.

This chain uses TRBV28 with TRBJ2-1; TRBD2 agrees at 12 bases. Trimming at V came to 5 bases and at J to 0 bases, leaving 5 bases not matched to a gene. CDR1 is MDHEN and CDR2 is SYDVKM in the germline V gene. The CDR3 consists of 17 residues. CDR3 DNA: TGTGCCAGCAGTCAGACTAGCGGGAGTCCCTCCTACAATGAGCAGTTCTTC. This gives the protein CASSQTSGSPSYNEQFF. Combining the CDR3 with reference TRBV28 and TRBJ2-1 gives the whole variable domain DVKVTQSSRYLVKRTGEKVFLECVQDMDHENMFWYRQDPGLGLRLIYFSYDVKMKEKGDIPEGYSVSREKKERFSLILESASTNQTSMYLCASSQTSGSPSYNEQFFGPGTRLTVL.

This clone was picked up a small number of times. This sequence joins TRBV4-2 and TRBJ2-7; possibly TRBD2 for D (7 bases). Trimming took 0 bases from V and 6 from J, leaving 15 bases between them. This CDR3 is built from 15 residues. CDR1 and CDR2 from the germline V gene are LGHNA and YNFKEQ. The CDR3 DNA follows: TGTGCCAGCAGCCAAGAAACAGTCGGGGGGCTCGAGCAGTACTTC. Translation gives CASSQETVGGLEQYF.